These 7 T cell receptor beta chains share one sample of origin, sequenced in a study of blood T cell repertoires in COVID-19. Profiling relied on immunoSEQ multiplex PCR, and the TCRdb table lists in-frame clones only, not all of them. In the table there are 250,000 to 400,000 clones, about 89% of which are singletons. Sequenced: PBMCs or T cells enriched from blood (not recorded which). These receptor sequences come from a woman aged 30 to 39 who had recovered from COVID-19.

J is TRBJ2-3 and V is TRBV6-2 or TRBV6-3; 8 nucleotides agree with TRBD2. This CDR3 has 16 residues. The germline V gene has CDR1 MNHEY and CDR2 SVGEGT. After removal of 2 bases from V and 2 bases from J, the junction contained 6 bases not matched to a gene. The CDR3 sequence: CASSYGAGDLTDTQYF. Written as DNA, the CDR3 is TGTGCCAGCAGTTACGGAGCGGGGGACCTCACAGATACGCAGTATTTT.

The chain joins TRBV10-3 to TRBJ1-1, with D possibly being TRBD1 (6 bases). CDR3 length: 14 residues. Trimming removed 6 bases at V and 0 bases at J, with 11 bases between. CDR1 and CDR2 from the germline V gene are ENHRY and SYGVKD. The CDR3 loop is CAIRSRQVNTEAFF. CDR3 in DNA: TGTGCCATCAGGTCGCGACAGGTGAACACTGAAGCTTTCTTT.

V gene TRBV7-9 combines with J gene TRBJ1-2; 9 bases align to TRBD1. The CDR3 sequence is 14 residues long. Germline assignment: CDR1 SEHNR and CDR2 FQNEAQ (reference sequence). J gave up 4 bases and V 5 bases, and 5 bases lay outside the gene matches. The CDR3 DNA sequence: TGTGCCAGCAGCGGACAGGGGATGATCTATGGCTACACCTTC. Translated: CASSGQGMIYGYTF.

V is TRBV6-1 and J is TRBJ1-5, with 11 positions matching TRBD1. The CDR3 is 19 amino acids. Trimming removed 2 bases from V and 6 bases from J; junction bases left unmatched: 15. Per the germline V gene, CDR1 is MNHNS and CDR2 is SASEGT. Here the CDR3 DNA reads TGTGCCAGCAGTGAATTTGACGGACAGGGGGCTGCGGACGGTCAGCCCCAGCATTTT. The encoded protein is CASSEFDGQGAADGQPQHF.

This chain connects TRBV5-1 to TRBJ1-2, with unresolved D. CDR3 size: 15 residues. Trimming stripped 0 bases from V and 6 bases from J, with 15 bases between. CDR1 is SGHRS and CDR2 is YFSETQ in the germline V gene. The CDR3 protein is CASSLGLNSPHGYTF. The CDR3 DNA reads as TGCGCCAGCAGCTTGGGTCTCAACTCGCCACATGGCTACACCTTC.

This rearrangement joins TRBV5-6 to TRBJ2-5, with a possible D match to TRBD2 (7 bases). The germline V gene encodes CDR1 SGHDT and CDR2 YYEEEE. Deletions cut 2 bases from V and 5 bases from J, with 13 bases between. This CDR3 region has 14 residues. Here the CDR3 reads CASSFGGALETQYF. The CDR3 nucleotides read TGTGCCAGCAGCTTTGGGGGGGCCCTGGAGACCCAGTACTTC.

The gene calls are TRBV6-2 or TRBV6-3 and TRBJ2-2; the D gene is possibly TRBD2 (5 bases). V gave up 6 bases and J gave up 7 bases, with 9 bases separating them. CDR3 length equals 12 residues. Per the germline V gene, CDR1 is MNHEY and CDR2 is SVGEGT. CDR3 coding DNA: TGTGCCAGCAGCGACCGGGACGGGGAGCTGTTTTTT. Its translation is CASSDRDGELFF.